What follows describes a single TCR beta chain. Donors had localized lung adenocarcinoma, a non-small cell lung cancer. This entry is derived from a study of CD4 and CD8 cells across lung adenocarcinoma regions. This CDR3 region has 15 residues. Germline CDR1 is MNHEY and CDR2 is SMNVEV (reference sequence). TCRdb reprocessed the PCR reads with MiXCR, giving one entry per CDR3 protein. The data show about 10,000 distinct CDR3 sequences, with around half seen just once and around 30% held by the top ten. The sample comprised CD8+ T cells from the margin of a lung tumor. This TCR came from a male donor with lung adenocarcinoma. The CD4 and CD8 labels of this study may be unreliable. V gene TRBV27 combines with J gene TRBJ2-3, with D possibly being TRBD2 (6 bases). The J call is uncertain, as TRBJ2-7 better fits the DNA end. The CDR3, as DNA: TGTGCCAGCAGTTCAGCGACTAGGACCGTCCCTACGCAGTACTTC. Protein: CASSSATRTVPTQYF.